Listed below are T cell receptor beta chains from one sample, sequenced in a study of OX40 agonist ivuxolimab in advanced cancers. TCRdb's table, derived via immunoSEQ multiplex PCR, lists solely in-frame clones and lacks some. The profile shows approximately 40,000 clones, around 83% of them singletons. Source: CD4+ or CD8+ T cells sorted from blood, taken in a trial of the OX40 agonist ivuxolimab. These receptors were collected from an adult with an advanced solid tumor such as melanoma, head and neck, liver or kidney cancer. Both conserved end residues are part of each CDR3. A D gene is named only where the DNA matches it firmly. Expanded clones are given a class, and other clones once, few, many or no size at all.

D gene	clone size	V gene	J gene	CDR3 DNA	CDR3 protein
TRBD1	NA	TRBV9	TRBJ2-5	TGTGCCAGCAGCGTAGGAGCAGGGGGCCTCGAAGAGACCCAGTACTTC	CASSVGAGGLEETQYF
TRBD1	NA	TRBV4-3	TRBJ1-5	TGCGCCAGCAGCCAAGCCCCAGGGGGACAGCCCCAGCATTTT	CASSQAPGGQPQHF
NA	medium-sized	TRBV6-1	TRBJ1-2	TGTGCCAGCAGTGAAATGGGAGGTGGCTACACCTTC	CASSEMGGGYTF
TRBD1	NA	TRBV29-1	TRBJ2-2	TGCAGCGTGACAGGGGACACCGGGGAGCTGTTTTTT	CSVTGDTGELFF
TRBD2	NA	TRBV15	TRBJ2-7	TGTGCCACCAGACCTAGCGGGAGTTCGTACGAGCAGTACTTC	CATRPSGSSYEQYF
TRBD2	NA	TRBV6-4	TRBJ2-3	TGTGCCAGCAGTGAGGGCAGCGGGGGGGCTTACGATACGCAGTATTTT	CASSEGSGGAYDTQYF
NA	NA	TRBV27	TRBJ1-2	TGTGCCACCAGGGACTTTTGGGCCCTATATGGCTACACCTTC	CATRDFWALYGYTF
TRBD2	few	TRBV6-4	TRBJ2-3	TGTGCCAGCAGTGACCAGGGCGGGAGGGGAGATACGCAGTATTTT	CASSDQGGRGDTQYF
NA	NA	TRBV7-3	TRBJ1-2	TGTGCCAGCAGCTTAGAACGGGGTCGCTACACCTTC	CASSLERGRYTF
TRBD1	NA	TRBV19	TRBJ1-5	TGTGCCAGTAGTGGGGGTCCCGGGACAGGGGGCGCTTACGGCAATCAGCCCCAGCATTTT	CASSGGPGTGGAYGNQPQHF
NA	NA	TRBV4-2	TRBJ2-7	TGTGCCAGCAGCCAAGAATTGAGCAGCCGTGGCTACGAGCAGTACTTC	CASSQELSSRGYEQYF
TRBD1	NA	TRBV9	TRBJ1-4	TGTGCCAGCAGCGAGGGGACAGGGGCAGGAGAAAAACTGTTTTTT	CASSEGTGAGEKLFF
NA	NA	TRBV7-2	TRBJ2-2	TGTGCCAGCAGCTTGCCCGGGGAGCTGTTTTTT	CASSLPGELFF
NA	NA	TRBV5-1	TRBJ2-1	TGCGCCAGCTTCTCGGGCGGGTCCTACAATGAGCAGTTCTTC	CASFSGGSYNEQFF
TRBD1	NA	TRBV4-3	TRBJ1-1	TGCGCCAGCAGCCCTGGACAGGCATACACTGAAGCTTTCTTT	CASSPGQAYTEAFF
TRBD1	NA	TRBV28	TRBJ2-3	TGTGCCAGCACCCTCCCGAGGACAGGGAGCACAGATACGCAGTATTTT	CASTLPRTGSTDTQYF
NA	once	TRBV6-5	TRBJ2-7	TGTGCCAGCAGTTACTTGGGATCCTACGAGCAGTACTTC	CASSYLGSYEQYF
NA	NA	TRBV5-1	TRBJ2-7	TGCGCCAGCAGCTTGGACAGGAGGTACGAGCAGTACTTC	CASSLDRRYEQYF
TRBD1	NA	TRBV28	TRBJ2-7	TGTGCCAGCATGGAGACCGGGACAGGGCTACGCGAGCAGTACTTC	CASMETGTGLREQYF
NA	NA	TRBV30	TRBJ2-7	TGTGCCTGGAGTGCCCTTGCGTCCGAGCAGTACTTC	CAWSALASEQYF
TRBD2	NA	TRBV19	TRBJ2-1	TGTGCCAGTAGTAGTGGACTAGCGGGAGGGCTTTGGAATGAGCAGTTCTTC	CASSSGLAGGLWNEQFF
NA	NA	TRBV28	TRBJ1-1	TGTGCCAGCAGTCCTCGGGGGACTGAAGCTTTCTTT	CASSPRGTEAFF
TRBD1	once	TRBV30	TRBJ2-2	TGTGCCTGGACTTTGGGGACAGGGAGTGAGGGGGAGCTGTTTTTT	CAWTLGTGSEGELFF
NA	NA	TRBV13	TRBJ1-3	TGTGCCAGCAGCTTAGGCCTTGGGAGTGTAGACACCATATATTTT	CASSLGLGSVDTIYF
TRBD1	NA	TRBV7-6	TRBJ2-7	TGTGCCAGCAGCTTAGGGGGACAGGGACCATCCTACGAGCAGTACTTC	CASSLGGQGPSYEQYF
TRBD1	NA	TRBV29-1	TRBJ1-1	TGCAGCGTTGTGCCCGGTGGTCCAGGGGGAACTGAAGCTTTCTTT	CSVVPGGPGGTEAFF
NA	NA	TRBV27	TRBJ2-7	TGTGCCACCATGGGGGGAGCATCCTACGAGCAGTACTTC	CATMGGASYEQYF
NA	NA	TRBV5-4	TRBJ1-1	TGTGCCAGCGGGCGGTCAGGGTTGAACACTGAAGCTTTCTTT	CASGRSGLNTEAFF
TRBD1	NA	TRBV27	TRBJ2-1	TGTGCCAGCAGTTTAGGGACAGCCTACAATGAGCAGTTCTTC	CASSLGTAYNEQFF
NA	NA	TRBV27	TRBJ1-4	TGTGCCAGCAGTTTCGACTTAGAAAAACTGTTTTTT	CASSFDLEKLFF
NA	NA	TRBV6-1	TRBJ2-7	TGTGCCAGCAGTGAATTGGCGGGGGACAAGGCGACCTACGAGCAGTACTTC	CASSELAGDKATYEQYF
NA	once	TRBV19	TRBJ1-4	TGTGCCAGTAGTATGCTGGGGGCGGGAGAAAAACTGTTTTTT	CASSMLGAGEKLFF
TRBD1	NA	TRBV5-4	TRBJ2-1	TGTGCCAGCAGCTCACCGACAGGGTGGGACAATGAGCAGTTCTTC	CASSSPTGWDNEQFF
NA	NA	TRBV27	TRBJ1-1	TGTGCCAGCGCCCCCCAAGGTACTGAAGCTTTCTTT	CASAPQGTEAFF
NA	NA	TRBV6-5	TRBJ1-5	TGTGCCAGCAGCCCCAGGTTGGAGGGCAATCAGCCCCAGCATTTT	CASSPRLEGNQPQHF
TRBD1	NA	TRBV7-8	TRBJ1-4	TGTGCCAGCAGATCGGACAGGCTAAATGAAAAACTGTTTTTT	CASRSDRLNEKLFF
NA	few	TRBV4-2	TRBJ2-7	TGTGCCAGCAGCCAAGATCCCGGAAGCTCCTACGAGCAGTACTTC	CASSQDPGSSYEQYF
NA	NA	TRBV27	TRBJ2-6	TGTGCCAGCTCTCCGATCCCCTCTGGGGCCAACGTCCTGACTTTC	CASSPIPSGANVLTF
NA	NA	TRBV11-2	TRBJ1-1	TGTGCCAGCAGCTACACCCAGGGGAACACTGAAGCTTTCTTT	CASSYTQGNTEAFF
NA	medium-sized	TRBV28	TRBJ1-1	TGTGCCAGCAGTTTTAGGGCGGGGAACACTGAAGCTTTCTTT	CASSFRAGNTEAFF
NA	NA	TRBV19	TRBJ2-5	TGTGCCAGTAGTATCCCCTCTTCCAGGGACGAGACCCAGTACTTC	CASSIPSSRDETQYF
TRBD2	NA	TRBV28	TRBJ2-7	TGTGCCAGCAGGGGGACTAGCGGAGCTTCCTACGAGCAGTACTTC	CASRGTSGASYEQYF
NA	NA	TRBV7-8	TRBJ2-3	TGTGCCAGCAGCTTAGCGTCTAGGACTGAGATTAGCACAGATACGCAGTATTTT	CASSLASRTEISTDTQYF
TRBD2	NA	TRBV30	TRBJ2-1	TGTGCCTGGGGCGGCCTGGCGGGGGGGCCCAATGAGCAGTTCTTC	CAWGGLAGGPNEQFF
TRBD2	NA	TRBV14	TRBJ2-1	TGTGCCAGCAGCCAGGCCTCTAGCGGGAGCTTAGTAGACAATGAGCAGTTCTTC	CASSQASSGSLVDNEQFF
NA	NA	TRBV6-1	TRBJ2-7	TGTGCCAGCAGTGAACCAGGTCCCTACGAGCAGTACTTC	CASSEPGPYEQYF
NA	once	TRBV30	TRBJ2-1	TGTGCCTGGAGCGATTTCCGGGGTGCACCCTACAATGAGCAGTTCTTC	CAWSDFRGAPYNEQFF
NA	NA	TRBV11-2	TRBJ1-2	TGTGCCAGCAGCTCTTGGACATCGGGGGATAGCTATGGCTACACCTTC	CASSSWTSGDSYGYTF
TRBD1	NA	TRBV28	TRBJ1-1	TGTGCCAGCAGTACCGACAGGGGGTTTAACTTTAACACTGAAGCTTTCTTT	CASSTDRGFNFNTEAFF
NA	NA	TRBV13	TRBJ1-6	TGTGCCAGCAGCTTGACGGGGGAACGTAATTCACCCCTCCACTTT	CASSLTGERNSPLHF